This T cell receptor (beta chain) emerged from a study of CD8+ T cells in alopecia areata. About the study: The duration of tofacitinib was 6 to 18 months, with 6 months off drug afterward. Study-level points and caveats: There were also resident alphabeta T cells of normal skin sequenced in scalp samples. Throughout tofacitinib, many expanded lesional clones continued to persist in scalp and blood. Compared with mice, patients displayed less clear TCR sharing, possibly for HLA-related reasons.

TCR sequencing used cDNA made by reverse transcription of extracted RNA. TCRdb's table, derived via immunoSEQ multiplex PCR, lists solely in-frame clones and lacks some. Found here are about 120,000 clones, 53% of them singletons; the top ten hold 0.46%. The CDR3 spans 14 residues. Germline V lookup: CDR1 SEHNR, CDR2 FQNEAQ (reference sequence). V lost 4 bases and J 2 bases, leaving 11 bases between the germline ends. Worth noting for this clone: The antigen remains undetermined.

Treatment here: oral pan-JAK inhibitor, 5-10 mg twice daily. V gene TRBV7-9 combines with J gene TRBJ1-1, with D uncertain. The origin of this receptor is a human donor with alopecia areata. The sample here was CD4+ T cells sorted from blood, taken at week 4, from a patient treated with tofacitinib. The CDR3 reads CASSYLRVNTEAFF. The CDR3 region has the DNA TGTGCCAGCAGCTACCTGAGGGTCAACACTGAAGCTTTCTTT. Together with reference TRBV7-9 and TRBJ1-1, the CDR3 gives the full variable domain: DTGVSQNPRHKITKRGQNVTFRCDPISEHNRLYWYRQTLGQGPEFLTYFQNEAQLEKSRLLSDRFSAERPKGSFSTLEIQRTEQGDSAMYLCASSYLRVNTEAFFGQGTRLTVV.